The T cell receptor (beta chain) under discussion was sequenced for a study of post-analysis software for immune sequencing data. Regarding the study as a whole: Controls had lower frequencies than patients of about 5 TRBV segments, which included TRBV5-6, TRBV5-1 and TRBV20-1. Controls' normalized Chao1 diversity significantly exceeded that of multiple sclerosis patients.

The CDR3 is 13 residues long. Unmatched junction bases numbered 1, after V lost 0 bases and J lost 6 bases. CDR1 is SGHTS and CDR2 is YDEGEE in the germline V gene. cDNA libraries for TCR beta contained unique molecular identifiers. T cells numbering about 0.85 to 11 million gave rise to about 540,000 cDNA molecules. TCRdb redid the calling of the PCR reads with MiXCR, one entry per CDR3 protein. The table shows roughly 570,000 distinct CDR3 sequences, with about a third occurring only once. This clonotype was counted between two and nine times. No antigen is known for it. The clonotype originates from a girl under 18 with multiple sclerosis. This sequence joins TRBV5-8 and TRBJ2-3; TRBD1 agrees at 7 bases. Input material: blood. The CDR3 DNA is TGTGCCAGCAGCTTGGTCAGGGGGGATACGCAGTATTTT. Translating gives CASSLVRGDTQYF.